The TCR beta chain described here comes from a study of blood T cell repertoires in COVID-19. About the research overall: Sample material is recorded as cDNA or gDNA derived from T cells, B-cell-depleted T cells, or PBMCs.

In the study's own analysis: Amplification of reference gene primers was used by the study to estimate nucleated cell counts. Clones were read by immunoSEQ multiplex PCR, and TCRdb kept only the in-frame ones, dropping some. That table is the source of V, J and clone size, and D and trimming were worked out from the DNA. The sample consists of 300,000 to 350,000 clones, 70% to 90% of them appearing once. Germline lookup yields CDR1 MGHRA and CDR2 YSYEKL. This CDR3 comprises 11 residues. With 5 bases removed from V and 10 bases from J, the gap between germline ends came to 12 bases. Donors were grouped by their self-reported clinical history. What the recovered Cohort 3 donors had was two negative PCRs, clearance, or symptom resolution.

The chain links TRBV4-1 to TRBJ2-7; TRBD1 might be the D (5 bases). The sequenced sample was PBMCs or T cells enriched from blood (not recorded which). The clonotype was recovered from a man aged 25-45 years who had recovered from COVID-19. CDR3 coding DNA: TGCGCCAGCAGCGATACGACAGACCAGTACTTC. Its translation is CASSDTTDQYF.